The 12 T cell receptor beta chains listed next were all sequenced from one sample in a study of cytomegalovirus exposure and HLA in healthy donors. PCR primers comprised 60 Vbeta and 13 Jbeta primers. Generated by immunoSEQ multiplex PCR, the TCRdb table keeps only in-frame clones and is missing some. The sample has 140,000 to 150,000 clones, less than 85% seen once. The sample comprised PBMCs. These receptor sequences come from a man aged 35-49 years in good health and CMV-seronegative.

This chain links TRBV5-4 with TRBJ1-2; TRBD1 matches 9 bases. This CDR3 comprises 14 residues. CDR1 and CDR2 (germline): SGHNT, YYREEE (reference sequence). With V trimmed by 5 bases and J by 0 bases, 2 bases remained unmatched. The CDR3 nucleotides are TGTGCCAGCAGTCGGACAGGGGCTAACTATGGCTACACCTTC. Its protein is CASSRTGANYGYTF.

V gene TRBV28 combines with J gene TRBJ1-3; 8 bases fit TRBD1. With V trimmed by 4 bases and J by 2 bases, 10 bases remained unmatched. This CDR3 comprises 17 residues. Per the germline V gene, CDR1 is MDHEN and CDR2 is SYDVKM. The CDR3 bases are TGTGCCAGCAGTTCCCCCCCCGGACAGGGCCCTGGAAACACCATATATTTT. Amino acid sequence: CASSSPPGQGPGNTIYF. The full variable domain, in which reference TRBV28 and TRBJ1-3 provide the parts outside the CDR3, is DVKVTQSSRYLVKRTGEKVFLECVQDMDHENMFWYRQDPGLGLRLIYFSYDVKMKEKGDIPEGYSVSREKKERFSLILESASTNQTSMYLCASSSPPGQGPGNTIYFGEGSWLTVV.

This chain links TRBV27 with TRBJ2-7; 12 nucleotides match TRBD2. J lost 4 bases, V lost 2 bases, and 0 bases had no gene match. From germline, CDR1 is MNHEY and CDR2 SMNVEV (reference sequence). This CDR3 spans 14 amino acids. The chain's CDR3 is CASSLLAGGYEQYF. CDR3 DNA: TGTGCCAGCAGTTTACTAGCGGGAGGGTACGAGCAGTACTTC.

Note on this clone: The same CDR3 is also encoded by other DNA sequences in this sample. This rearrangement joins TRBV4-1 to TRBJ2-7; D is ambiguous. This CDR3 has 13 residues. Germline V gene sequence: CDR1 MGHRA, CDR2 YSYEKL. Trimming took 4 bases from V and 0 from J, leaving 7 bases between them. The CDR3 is CASSLRDSYEQYF. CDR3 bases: TGCGCCAGCAGCCTTCGCGACTCCTACGAGCAGTACTTC.

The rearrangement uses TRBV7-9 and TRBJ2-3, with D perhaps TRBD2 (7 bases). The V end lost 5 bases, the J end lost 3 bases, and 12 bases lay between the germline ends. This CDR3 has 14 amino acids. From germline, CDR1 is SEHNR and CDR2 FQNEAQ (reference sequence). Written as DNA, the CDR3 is TGTGCCAGCAGCCTCAAGGGGGGGACAGATACGCAGTATTTT. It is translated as CASSLKGGTDTQYF.

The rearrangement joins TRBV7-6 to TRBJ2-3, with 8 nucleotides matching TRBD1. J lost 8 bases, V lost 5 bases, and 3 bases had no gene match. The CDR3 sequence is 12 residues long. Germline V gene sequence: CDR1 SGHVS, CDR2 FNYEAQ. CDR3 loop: CASSPDRGTQYF. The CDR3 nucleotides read TGTGCCAGCAGCCCCGACAGGGGTACGCAGTATTTT.

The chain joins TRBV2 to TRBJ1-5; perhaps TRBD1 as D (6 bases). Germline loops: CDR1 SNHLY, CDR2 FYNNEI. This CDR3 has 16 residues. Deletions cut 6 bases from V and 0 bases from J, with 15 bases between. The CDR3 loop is CASRSDSLYSNQPQHF. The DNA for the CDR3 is TGTGCCAGCAGGTCGGACAGCCTCTATAGCAATCAGCCCCAGCATTTT.

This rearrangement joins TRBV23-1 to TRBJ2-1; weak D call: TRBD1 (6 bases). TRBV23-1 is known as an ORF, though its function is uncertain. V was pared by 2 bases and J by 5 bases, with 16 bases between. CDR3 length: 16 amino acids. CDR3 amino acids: CASSQRTGSTDNEQFF. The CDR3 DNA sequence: TGCGCCAGCAGTCAAAGAACAGGGTCAACGGACAATGAGCAGTTCTTC.

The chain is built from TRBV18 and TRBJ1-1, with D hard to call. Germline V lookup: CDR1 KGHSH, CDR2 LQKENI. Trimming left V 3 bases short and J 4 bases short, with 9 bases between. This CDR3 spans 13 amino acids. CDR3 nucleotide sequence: TGTGCCAGCTCACCGAATCCTAGCACTGAAGCTTTCTTT. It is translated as CASSPNPSTEAFF.

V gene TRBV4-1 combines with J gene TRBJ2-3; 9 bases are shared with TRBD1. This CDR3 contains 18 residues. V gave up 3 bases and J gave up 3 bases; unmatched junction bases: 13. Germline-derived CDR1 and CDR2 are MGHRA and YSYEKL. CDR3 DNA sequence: TGCGCCAGCAGCCATGCTACCCGGGACAGGGTGAAGACAGATACGCAGTATTTT. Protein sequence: CASSHATRDRVKTDTQYF.

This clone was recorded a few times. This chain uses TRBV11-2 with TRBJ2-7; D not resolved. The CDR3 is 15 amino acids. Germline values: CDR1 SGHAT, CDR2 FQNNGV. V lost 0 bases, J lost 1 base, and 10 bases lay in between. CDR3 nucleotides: TGTGCCAGCAGCTTAGAGGGTAGCCGGTCCTACGAGCAGTACTTC. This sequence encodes CASSLEGSRSYEQYF. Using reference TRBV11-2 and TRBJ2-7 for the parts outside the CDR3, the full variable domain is EAGVAQSPRYKIIEKRQSVAFWCNPISGHATLYWYQQILGQGPKLLIQFQNNGVVDDSQLPKDRFSAERLKGVDSTLKIQPAKLEDSAVYLCASSLEGSRSYEQYFGPGTRLTVT.

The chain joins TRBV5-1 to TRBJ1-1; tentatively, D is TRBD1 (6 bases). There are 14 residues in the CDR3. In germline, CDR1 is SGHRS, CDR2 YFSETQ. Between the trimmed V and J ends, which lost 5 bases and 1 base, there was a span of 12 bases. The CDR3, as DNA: TGCGCCAGCAGTCGGGGGGACACGAACACTGAAGCTTTCTTT. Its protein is CASSRGDTNTEAFF.